This is a list of T cell receptor beta chains from one sample in a study of a mutant IDH1 vaccine in newly diagnosed glioma. Antigen specificity for these receptors is unknown. TCRdb's copy holds only in-frame clones and misses some; the assay was immunoSEQ multiplex PCR. The data contain under 150,000 clones, around 80% of them singletons. The source was PBMCs, collected from a glioma patient whose treatment included an IDH1 peptide vaccine. The origin of the receptors is a man in his forties or fifties with glioma. CDR3s include the opening cysteine and the closing phenylalanine or tryptophan. Fields, in order: CDR3 length, V gene, clone size, J gene, D gene, CDR3 protein, CDR3 DNA. A D gene is named only where the DNA matches it firmly. Where a row states a size, it is once, few, many or the class of an expanded clone; other rows omit it.

19,TRBV4-3,-,TRBJ2-3,TRBD1,CASSQRLRTGVASTDTQYF,TGCGCCAGCAGCCAACGTCTCCGGACAGGAGTGGCCAGCACAGATACGCAGTATTTT
13,TRBV10-3,-,TRBJ1-1,TRBD1,CAISEPDRGEAFF,TGTGCCATCAGTGAGCCTGACAGGGGTGAAGCTTTCTTT
13,TRBV4-1,-,TRBJ2-1,TRBD1,CASSLTGDNEQFF,TGCGCCAGCAGCCTTACAGGGGATAATGAGCAGTTCTTC
17,TRBV4-1,-,TRBJ2-7,TRBD1,CASSRITPGTASYEQYF,TGCGCCAGCAGCCGAATCACCCCCGGGACAGCCTCCTACGAGCAGTACTTC
15,TRBV2,once,TRBJ1-3,-,CASSLSGVPGNTIYF,TGTGCCAGCAGCCTTTCAGGGGTCCCTGGAAACACCATATATTTT
13,TRBV29-1,-,TRBJ1-1,-,CAGGAGTNTEAFF,TGCGCGGGGGGGGCAGGGACGAACACTGAAGCTTTCTTT
14,TRBV13,-,TRBJ1-6,TRBD1,CASSHRGRRVPLHF,TGTGCCAGCAGCCACAGGGGGCGGCGGGTTCCCCTCCACTTT
14,TRBV5-1,-,TRBJ1-2,TRBD1,CASRPLQGARGYTF,TGCGCCAGCAGGCCTCTACAGGGGGCGCGTGGCTACACCTTC
14,TRBV19,few,TRBJ1-1,TRBD1,CASSVDRGNTEAFF,TGTGCCAGTAGTGTGGACAGGGGGAACACTGAAGCTTTCTTT
15,TRBV6-1,-,TRBJ2-3,TRBD2,CASRTSGGLADTQYF,TGTGCCTCCCGGACTAGCGGGGGGTTAGCAGATACGCAGTATTTT
14,TRBV9,-,TRBJ2-7,-,CASSVAGYPYEQYF,TGTGCCAGCAGCGTAGCAGGATATCCTTACGAGCAGTACTTC
16,TRBV6-5,-,TRBJ1-5,TRBD1,CASSYTGVGSNQPQHF,TGTGCCAGCAGTTACACAGGGGTAGGCAGCAATCAGCCCCAGCATTTT
15,TRBV11-3,few,TRBJ2-1,-,CASSPSGAHGNEQFF,TGTGCCAGCAGCCCCTCAGGGGCCCACGGAAATGAGCAGTTCTTC
13,TRBV7-8,-,TRBJ1-1,TRBD1,CASSLERDSEAFF,TGTGCCAGCAGCTTAGAGCGGGACAGTGAAGCTTTCTTT
13,TRBV5-8,-,TRBJ2-7,-,CASSLRTSSEQYF,TGTGCCAGCAGCTTGAGAACGTCAAGCGAGCAGTACTTC
14,TRBV27,few,TRBJ1-4,-,CASSLTPTNEKLFF,TGTGCCAGCAGTTTGACTCCAACTAATGAAAAACTGTTTTTT
14,TRBV6-5,once,TRBJ2-3,-,CASSSPGYTDTQYF,TGTGCCAGCAGTTCACCAGGCTACACAGATACGCAGTATTTT
14,TRBV7-9,once,TRBJ1-5,-,CASSLGGLGQPQHF,TGTGCCAGCAGCTTGGGGGGGCTGGGGCAGCCCCAGCATTTT
13,TRBV9,-,TRBJ2-7,-,CASSVEFPGEQYF,TGTGCCAGCAGCGTAGAGTTCCCGGGCGAGCAGTACTTC
16,TRBV5-1,few,TRBJ1-4,-,CASSFGRAITNEKLFF,TGCGCCAGCAGCTTTGGCAGGGCGATAACTAATGAAAAACTGTTTTTT
14,TRBV2,few,TRBJ1-5,TRBD1,CASSQDRGNQPQHF,TGTGCCAGCAGTCAGGACAGGGGCAATCAGCCCCAGCATTTT
17,TRBV27,-,TRBJ1-5,-,CASSSLTGPLSNQPQHF,TGTGCCAGCAGTTCTTTGACAGGACCGCTTAGCAATCAGCCCCAGCATTTT
12,TRBV5-4,-,TRBJ2-5,-,CASSFLEETQYF,TGTGCCAGCAGCTTCCTGGAGGAGACCCAGTACTTC
13,TRBV6-5,-,TRBJ2-5,-,CAVWEAAEETQYF,TGTGCCGTATGGGAAGCAGCCGAAGAGACCCAGTACTTC
15,TRBV5-6,-,TRBJ2-7,TRBD1,CASSRHGQGNYEQYF,TGTGCCAGCAGCAGACACGGACAGGGAAACTACGAGCAGTACTTC
15,TRBV7-2,-,TRBJ1-2,TRBD1,CASSLAGQGMHGYTF,TGTGCCAGCAGCTTAGCGGGACAGGGGATGCATGGCTACACCTTC
14,TRBV2,-,TRBJ1-5,-,CASSEGRDDQPQHF,TGTGCCAGCAGTGAAGGGCGGGATGATCAGCCCCAGCATTTT
13,TRBV10-3,-,TRBJ1-5,-,CAISERGGQPQHF,TGTGCCATCAGTGAGAGGGGGGGTCAGCCCCAGCATTTT
12,TRBV28,few,TRBJ1-2,-,CASNIMGSGYTF,TGTGCCAGCAACATAATGGGTTCCGGCTACACCTTC
16,TRBV6-1,-,TRBJ1-3,TRBD1,CASSEKGQPRRNTIYF,TGTGCCAGCAGTGAAAAGGGACAGCCAAGAAGAAACACCATATATTTT
16,TRBV6-5,-,TRBJ2-7,TRBD1,CASSSGTGILSYEQYF,TGTGCCAGCAGTTCCGGGACAGGGATCTTGTCCTACGAGCAGTACTTC